A single sample is the source of the 2 T cell receptor beta chains below, sequenced in a study of neoadjuvant anti-PD-1 for oral cavity cancer. Some clones are missing from TCRdb's copy, which holds only in-frame ones; the method was immunoSEQ multiplex PCR. The table lists around 18,000 clones, approximately 72% of them singletons, with 2.7% in the top ten. This specimen was PBMCs, taken before nivolumab (anti-PD-1) treatment. The source of these receptors is a person aged 35 to 85 with oral cavity squamous cell carcinoma.

The V and J genes are TRBV7-2 and TRBJ2-1, with TRBD2 matching 9 bases. V shed 0 bases, J shed 6 bases, and the junction held 9 bases outside the gene matches. In germline, CDR1 is SGHTA, CDR2 FQGNSA. This CDR3 spans 17 amino acids. The CDR3 DNA is TGTGCCAGCAGCTTAGCCGGGCTAGCGGGGCTCATCAATGAGCAGTTCTTC. Its translation is CASSLAGLAGLINEQFF.

V and J are TRBV7-6 and TRBJ2-2; no clear D gene. Germline V CDR1 and CDR2: SGHVS, FNYEAQ. Deletions cut 0 bases from V and 5 bases from J, with 7 bases between. The CDR3 runs to 14 residues. The CDR3 nucleotides are TGTGCCAGCAGCTTAGCGAGAAGTACCGGGGAGCTGTTTTTT. Translated: CASSLARSTGELFF.